The subject of this entry is one TCR beta chain. Its antigen remains unidentified. It has no much larger one-base neighbor in the sample; base qualities were not kept. The CDR3 regions of human TCRbeta chains were analyzed by immunosequencing. The published analysis was carried out like this. TCRs in the repertoires were compared against a reference library of SARS-CoV-2-specific TCRs that had been generated with the MIRA antigen-specificity platform. Breadth was defined as the fraction of unique TCRs that were SARS-CoV-2-associated. Depth was defined as the fraction of total T cells that were SARS-CoV-2-associated. Each spike-specific TCR was assigned to its reactive spike region and to a CD4 or CD8 class using the MIRA data. Log10-transformed breadth and depth values were compared by one-way ANOVA with Sidak's multiple comparisons tests. The table comes from immuneACCESS by way of TCRdb, which keeps in-frame sequences with V and J called. Part of the clones is missing from these tables; in studies checked, under half for an unresolved V gene and the rest for unknown reasons. V, J and clone size are taken as reported in that table, and D and trimming were inferred from the DNA itself. The sample includes 100,000 to 150,000 clones, with approximately 85% observed a single time. Around 4.4% of the sample comes from the top ten.

These data originate in a study of T cell responses to AZD1222 COVID-19 vaccine (dated by TCRdb to about 2021). Describing the broader study: TCR sequencing covered some 240 trial participants: 200 to 210 given two doses of AZD1222 and approximately 26 given two doses of MenACWY control vaccine. Trial participants were enrolled by age into subgroups of 18-55, 56-69 and 70-plus years, and around 140, 26 and 57 TCR-sequenced participants, respectively, were included in these subgroups. Overall study outcomes, separate from this receptor: Nearly half of unique spike-specific TCRs reportedly recognized epitopes outside regions mutated in the B.1.351 and B.1.1.7 variants. Participants were mostly white British and included more females than males, and it was suggested by the authors that clonal diversity may have been underestimated. Conclusions about previously exposed vaccinees were limited because only six AZD1222 recipients were SARS-CoV-2 seropositive at baseline. Because no samples from the day 14 peak response were available, repertoires could be characterized only after the peak T cell response. CD4 TCRs associated with the vaccine covered the entire spike protein, and the dominant responses were in regions 160-218 and 743-854. Spike-specific TCR breadth and depth rose significantly after two AZD1222 doses compared with day 0 and with MenACWY recipients. The 56-69-year group was small, and its depth increase did not reach significance, likely because of low power.

Counted from cysteine to phenylalanine, this CDR3 has 16 amino acids. CDR3 DNA is the only sequence kept; it has 48 bases, read in frame from the first base. The time point label, read with the paper, signifies: about 28 days (+/-7) after the second vaccine dose. AZD1222 recipients whose second dose came at about 4 weeks and those whose second dose came at about 12 weeks were combined into one group, since spike-specific TCR depth and breadth did not differ between the two schedules. Vaccinee samples came from UK trials COV001 and COV002, including a single-blind randomized controlled phase 2/3 trial of AZD1222 (ChAdOx1 nCoV-19) in healthy adults. For TCRbeta chain sequencing, PBMC samples from trial participants were taken at day 0 and at day 28 after the second dose.

The receptor was isolated from an adult who received the AZD1222 COVID-19 vaccine. The V gene is TRBV21-1 and the J gene is TRBJ2-2; the table names TRBD2, a call not compared with the DNA. TRBV21-1 counts as a pseudogene. Sequenced material: peripheral blood, taken 28 days after the second AZD1222 dose. The CDR3 region has the sequence CASSKVDGGENGELFF. The bases read TGTGCCAGCAGCAAAGTGGACGGGGGGGAAAACGGGGAGCTGTTTTTT.